These 20 T cell receptor beta chains were all obtained from the same sample, sequenced in a study of shared T cell receptors in the human thymus. The assay was immunoSEQ multiplex PCR, and TCRdb's table has in-frame clones only and misses some. Of about 730,000 clones in the sample, approximately 83% are singletons; the top ten hold over 0.008%. The data also belong to a second study, concerning human thymus T cells.

The sample consisted of thymocytes. These receptors were collected from a girl less than two years old with a congenital heart defect.

This chain links TRBV7-2 with TRBJ1-1; D perhaps matches TRBD1 (5 bases). V lost 5 bases and J 0 bases, leaving 19 bases between the germline ends. This CDR3 comprises 17 residues. Germline V gives CDR1 SGHTA, CDR2 FQGNSA. The CDR3 bases are TGTGCCAGCAGCGCCCGTGGCAGGGAGGGCCTGAACACTGAAGCTTTCTTT. It yields the protein CASSARGREGLNTEAFF.

The chain's CDR3 is CASSIDRAYEQYF. In DNA, the CDR3 is TGTGCCAGCAGCATCGACAGGGCCTACGAGCAGTACTTC. The chain couples TRBV7-6 to TRBJ2-7, with TRBD1 matching 7 bases. The CDR3 loop spans 13 amino acids. The V segment lost 5 bases and the J segment 2 bases; nucleotides outside the gene matches: 3. Germline assignment: CDR1 SGHVS and CDR2 FNYEAQ.

This CDR3 reads CASSPSHSRTGHRVYEQYF. The CDR3 nucleotides read TGTGCCAGCAGCCCCAGTCATAGCCGCACAGGGCACCGAGTCTACGAGCAGTACTTC. The chain recombines TRBV7-9 with TRBJ2-7; possible D gene TRBD1, 6 bases. Per the germline V gene, CDR1 is SEHNR and CDR2 is FQNEAQ (reference sequence). Trimming pared 5 bases from V and 3 bases from J, leaving 29 bases between. The CDR3 is 19 residues long.

V gene TRBV9 combines with J gene TRBJ2-1, with D possibly being TRBD2 (6 bases). V was trimmed by 4 bases and J by 3 bases, leaving 29 bases between them. The CDR3 is 20 amino acids. The germline CDR1 and CDR2 sequences are SGDLS and YYNGEE. In DNA, the CDR3 is TGTGCCAGCAGCCGAAAAACTTGGGACTCTATCAAAATAGACTACAATGAGCAGTTCTTC. This translates into CASSRKTWDSIKIDYNEQFF.

J is TRBJ1-4 and V is TRBV19; D is uncertain. Germline lookup yields CDR1 LNHDA and CDR2 SQIVND (reference sequence). V lost 3 bases and J 3 bases, leaving 14 bases between the germline ends. The CDR3 totals 16 residues. This CDR3 reads CASSMSGWAANEKLFF. The CDR3 DNA is TGTGCCAGTAGTATGTCCGGCTGGGCAGCTAATGAAAAACTGTTTTTT.

J is TRBJ1-5 and V is TRBV11-3; no definite D call. The V gene lost 5 bases and the J gene lost 0 bases, with 23 bases spanning the gap. Germline assignment: CDR1 SGHNT and CDR2 YENEEA. The CDR3 spans 19 residues. This CDR3 reads CASSLVRNTGGYSNQPQHF. DNA of the CDR3: TGTGCCAGCAGCCTAGTCCGGAACACGGGAGGATATAGCAATCAGCCCCAGCATTTT.

The chain is built from TRBV19 and TRBJ1-1, with D hard to call. The CDR3 extends over 10 amino acids. Trimming removed 5 bases at V and 11 bases at J, with 9 bases between. CDR1 and CDR2 (germline): LNHDA, SQIVND (reference sequence). CDR3 residues: CASSDGNAFF. The CDR3 DNA is TGTGCCAGTAGTGACGGGAACGCTTTCTTT. Filled out from reference TRBV19 and TRBJ1-1, the complete variable domain reads DGGITQSPKYLFRKEGQNVTLSCEQNLNHDAMYWYRQDPGQGLRLIYYSQIVNDFQKGDIAEGYSVSREKKESFPLTVTSAQKNPTAFYLCASSDGNAFFGQGTRLTVV.

The V and J genes are TRBV11-2 and TRBJ2-6; 7 positions match TRBD1. In germline, CDR1 is SGHAT, CDR2 FQNNGV. The CDR3 contains 18 residues. The junction had 10 bases not matched to a gene; V was cut back by 5 bases and J by 0 bases. For the CDR3, the DNA is TGTGCCAGCAGCCCATCGGGACAGTTCGACTCTGGGGCCAACGTCCTGACTTTC. Its protein product is CASSPSGQFDSGANVLTF.

This chain links TRBV15 with TRBJ1-2, with 11 positions matching TRBD1. Trimming cost V 3 bases and J 7 bases; bases outside gene matches: 16. Germline CDR1 and CDR2: LNHNV and YYDKDF (reference sequence). The length of the CDR3 is 18 residues. CDR3 sequence reads: CATSRGWDRGGRWGGYTF. DNA of the CDR3: TGTGCCACCAGCAGGGGCTGGGACAGGGGGGGACGATGGGGTGGCTACACCTTC. Full variable domain (rest looked up from reference TRBV15 and TRBJ1-2): DAMVIQNPRYQVTQFGKPVTLSCSQTLNHNVMYWYQQKSSQAPKLLFHYYDKDFNNEADTPDNFQSRRPNTSFCFLDIRSPGLGDTAMYLCATSRGWDRGGRWGGYTFGSGTRLTVV.

The chain combines TRBV19 with TRBJ2-7; 10 bases align to TRBD1. CDR1 is LNHDA, CDR2 SQIVND, per germline (reference sequence). This CDR3 comprises 13 residues. V shed 9 bases, J shed 1 base, and the junction held 3 bases outside the gene matches. The CDR3 reads CASGGQGSYEQYF. CDR3 DNA sequence: TGTGCCAGCGGGGGACAGGGGTCCTACGAGCAGTACTTC.

V and J are TRBV19 and TRBJ1-5, with a tentative D call TRBD1 (5 bases). The CDR3 loop spans 13 amino acids. Trimming left V 3 bases short and J 7 bases short, with 10 bases between. Germline CDR1 is LNHDA and CDR2 is SQIVND (reference sequence). The CDR3, as DNA: TGTGCCAGTAGTATCAGGGTTAGACAGCCCCAGCATTTT. This codes for CASSIRVRQPQHF.

This rearrangement joins TRBV5-8 to TRBJ2-3, with 7 bases matching TRBD1. Per the germline V gene, CDR1 is SGHTS and CDR2 is YDEGEE. The CDR3 covers 15 residues. The J segment lost 3 bases and the V segment lost 0 bases, leaving 4 bases of the junction unmatched. The CDR3 nucleotides read TGTGCCAGCAGCTTGGAGGGCAGGGGGACAGATACGCAGTATTTT. It yields the protein CASSLEGRGTDTQYF.

The rearrangement joins TRBV27 to TRBJ1-1, with a tentative D call TRBD1 (5 bases). Trimming stripped 3 bases from V and 0 bases from J, with 23 bases between. Germline CDR1 reads MNHEY; CDR2 reads SMNVEV (reference sequence). The CDR3 spans 19 residues. This chain's CDR3 is CASSFIGPWQGHMNTEAFF. The CDR3 DNA follows: TGTGCCAGCAGTTTTATAGGCCCTTGGCAGGGCCACATGAACACTGAAGCTTTCTTT.

This clone was seen a single time. The rearrangement links TRBV19 to TRBJ1-1, with D hard to call. The CDR3 is made up of 15 amino acids. Trimming cost V 5 bases and J 1 base, with 14 bases left between them. CDR1 and CDR2 from the germline V gene are LNHDA and SQIVND (reference sequence). The CDR3 nucleotides are TGTGCCAGTAGTCCCGGTCTTGTCAAGAACACTGAAGCTTTCTTT. Its translation: CASSPGLVKNTEAFF.

The rearrangement joins TRBV5-1 to TRBJ2-5, with D possibly TRBD2 on 5 matching bases. The J call could be wrong; TRBJ2-7 is a better fit for the DNA end. Germline CDR1 reads SGHRS; CDR2 reads YFSETQ. The CDR3 loop spans 15 amino acids. CDR3 amino acids: CASSFGGLYSYEQYF. The CDR3 coding sequence is TGCGCCAGCAGCTTTGGAGGACTTTACTCCTACGAGCAGTACTTC.

The V and J genes are TRBV2 and TRBJ2-7; no reliable D call. V was pared by 0 bases and J by 3 bases, with 12 bases between. CDR3 length: 15 residues. CDR1 and CDR2 (germline): SNHLY, FYNNEI. This CDR3 is CASSEAAPTVYEQYF. The CDR3 DNA is TGTGCCAGCAGTGAAGCCGCTCCCACGGTCTACGAGCAGTACTTC. Full variable domain (missing parts from reference TRBV2 and TRBJ2-7): EPEVTQTPSHQVTQMGQEVILRCVPISNHLYFYWYRQILGQKVEFLVSFYNNEISEKSEIFDDQFSVERPDGSNFTLKIRSTKLEDSAMYFCASSEAAPTVYEQYFGPGTRLTVT.

The J gene is TRBJ2-7, the V gene TRBV27; 11 bases are shared with TRBD2. This CDR3 region has 15 residues. Germline V gene sequence: CDR1 MNHEY, CDR2 SMNVEV (reference sequence). The V gene end was trimmed by 3 bases and the J gene end by 5 bases; junction bases not matched to a gene: 6. CDR3 in amino acids: CASSFRTSGPHEQYF. DNA of the CDR3: TGTGCCAGCAGTTTTAGGACTAGCGGGCCCCACGAGCAGTACTTC.

The rearrangement links TRBV25-1 to TRBJ2-1; D is perhaps TRBD2 (6 bases). Trimming cost V 2 bases and J 0 bases, with 17 bases left between them. The CDR3 runs to 18 residues. Germline CDR1 is MGHDK and CDR2 is SYGVNS. CDR3 DNA sequence: TGTGCCAGCAGTGAAATTGTCATCCTCGGGAGCTCCTACAATGAGCAGTTCTTC. Amino acid sequence: CASSEIVILGSSYNEQFF.

The rearrangement uses TRBV5-6 and TRBJ2-1; 9 bases are shared with TRBD1. CDR3 length: 19 amino acids. Germline CDR1 SGHDT, CDR2 YYEEEE. With 0 bases clipped from V and 4 bases from J, the junction kept 14 bases outside the gene matches. In DNA form, the CDR3 reads TGTGCCAGCAGCTTGGACGGGACAGGGTACCCTCTTTATTACAATGAGCAGTTCTTC. Translation: CASSLDGTGYPLYYNEQFF.

This rearrangement joins TRBV11-2 to TRBJ1-2; D uncertain. This CDR3 is 17 amino acids long. Trimming pared 5 bases from V and 8 bases from J, leaving 27 bases between. Looked up from germline, CDR1 is SGHAT and CDR2 is FQNNGV. The CDR3 loop is CASSPKAEGTRKRGYTF. The CDR3 nucleotides are TGTGCCAGCAGCCCTAAGGCGGAGGGAACGAGGAAGCGGGGCTACACCTTC.